These 16 T cell receptor beta chains share one sample of origin, sequenced in a study of T-cell memory formation after mild COVID-19. One entry per CDR3 protein, called by TCRdb with MiXCR from the 5' RACE reads. The sample lists around 140,000 distinct CDR3 sequences, 6% to 7% occurring once. Material for sequencing was PBMCs or a T cell subset sorted from them (not recorded which). Every receptor here comes from an adult woman who had mild COVID-19 (a few samples of this study predate the infection). Cell type and time point are not known.

The chain employs TRBV4-3 and TRBJ2-3; 10 nucleotides align to TRBD2. Per the germline V gene, CDR1 is LGHNA and CDR2 is YSLEER. The length of the CDR3 is 13 residues. V was pared by 4 bases and J by 9 bases, with 4 bases of the junction left unmatched. CDR3 nucleotide sequence: TGCGCCAGCAGCCCGACTAGCGGGTCGACGCAGTATTTT. Translation: CASSPTSGSTQYF.

This clonotype has a handful of counts. The chain links TRBV6-5 to TRBJ2-1; 13 nucleotides match TRBD2. Germline lookup yields CDR1 MNHEY and CDR2 SVGAGI. V dropped 5 bases and J dropped 7; count of bases not matched to a gene: 5. The length of the CDR3 is 15 residues. CDR3 bases: TGTGCCAGCAGTGGGAGACTAGCGGGAGGAAATGAGCAGTTCTTC. Amino acid sequence: CASSGRLAGGNEQFF.

The DNA of the CDR3 is TGTGCCACCAGAGGTGTGGGGGCCACTGAAGCTTTCTTT. Encoded protein: CATRGVGATEAFF. V is TRBV24-1 and J is TRBJ1-1; a possible D gene is TRBD1 (6 bases). Per the germline V gene, CDR1 is KGHDR and CDR2 is SFDVKD. Trimming shortened V by 7 bases and J by 4 bases, and 12 bases separated the two germline ends. The CDR3 is made up of 13 amino acids.

This clonotype has ten or more counts. The chain links TRBV30 to TRBJ2-1, with TRBD2 matching over 8 bases. There are 15 residues in the CDR3. Trimming took 2 bases from V and 7 from J; bases not matched to a gene: 10. CDR1 is GTSNPN, CDR2 SVGIG, per germline (reference sequence). CDR3 amino acids: CAWSKGSSGLNEQFF. DNA of the CDR3: TGTGCCTGGAGTAAGGGGTCTAGCGGGTTGAATGAGCAGTTCTTC. Filled out from reference TRBV30 and TRBJ2-1, the complete variable domain reads SQTIHQWPATLVQPVGSPLSLECTVEGTSNPNLYWYRQAAGRGLQLLFYSVGIGQISSEVPQNLSASRPQDRQFILSSKKLLLSDSGFYLCAWSKGSSGLNEQFFGPGTRLTVL.

This rearrangement joins TRBV19 to TRBJ1-5; tentatively, D is TRBD1 (6 bases). The germline gives CDR1 LNHDA, CDR2 SQIVND (reference sequence). The CDR3 is made up of 13 amino acids. The V end was cut by 4 bases, the J end by 5 bases, with 9 bases between. CDR3 nucleotides: TGTGCCAGTAGTAGGAGGGGGGATCAGCCCCAGCATTTT. Its protein product is CASSRRGDQPQHF.

This clonotype showed up just a few times. This chain links TRBV15 with TRBJ2-1, with TRBD2 identical over 10 bases. Looked up from germline, CDR1 is LNHNV and CDR2 is YYDKDF (reference sequence). This CDR3 comprises 18 residues. V shed 5 bases and J 2 bases; nucleotides not matched to a gene: 12. The DNA of the CDR3 is TGTGCCACCAGCGCGCGACGGACTAGCGGTGACACCTACAATGAGCAGTTCTTC. Protein product: CATSARRTSGDTYNEQFF.

This clonotype was detected many times. The J gene is TRBJ2-5, the V gene TRBV12-3 or TRBV12-4; D gene uncertain. This CDR3 comprises 13 residues. Trimming removed 5 bases from V and 6 bases from J, with 13 bases in between. The CDR3: CASSLFGGQTQYF. The CDR3 DNA reads as TGTGCCAGCAGTCTCTTCGGTGGACAGACCCAGTACTTC.

This clonotype was detected many times. V gene TRBV6-5 combines with J gene TRBJ2-5, with 10 bases identical to TRBD2. The V and J ends lost 5 bases and 4 bases, in that order; junction bases with no gene match: 4. This CDR3 comprises 14 residues. Germline-derived CDR1 and CDR2 are MNHEY and SVGAGI. CDR3 loop: CASSKREGRETQYF. The CDR3 DNA is TGTGCCAGCAGTAAGCGGGAGGGCCGAGAGACCCAGTACTTC.

This clonotype was counted many times. The chain joins TRBV5-6 to TRBJ1-1, with D possibly matching TRBD1 (6 bases). Looked up from germline, CDR1 is SGHDT and CDR2 is YYEEEE. CDR3 length equals 14 residues. V was cut by 0 bases and J by 11 bases, with 17 bases left in between. For the CDR3, the DNA is TGTGCCAGCAGCTTGGGACCGGACAGCGAGTCGGCTTTCTTT. Translated, it gives CASSLGPDSESAFF.

The chain combines TRBV24-1 with TRBJ2-1; TRBD2 agrees at 10 bases. Germline V gene lookup returns CDR1 KGHDR and CDR2 SFDVKD. V was clipped by 4 bases and J by 5 bases; unmatched bases: 4. CDR3 length: 15 amino acids. The CDR3 region is CATSDAAGGNNEQFF. DNA of the CDR3: TGTGCCACCAGTGACGCAGCGGGAGGGAACAATGAGCAGTTCTTC.

In its sample, this clonotype was seen many times. The V gene is TRBV7-2, the J gene TRBJ2-1; D is uncertain. The V gene's germline CDR1 is SGHTA and CDR2 FQGNSA. V dropped 4 bases and J dropped 5 bases, with 15 bases sitting between them. There are 15 residues in the CDR3. CDR3 DNA sequence: TGTGCCAGCAGCTCTCTAGGCCCTTGGGACAATGAGCAGTTCTTC. Its protein product is CASSSLGPWDNEQFF.

V gene TRBV5-4 combines with J gene TRBJ1-2, with unresolved D. This CDR3 spans 14 amino acids. In germline, CDR1 is SGHNT, CDR2 YYREEE (reference sequence). V was trimmed by 0 bases and J by 0 bases, leaving 6 bases between them. DNA for the CDR3: TGTGCCAGCAGCTTGGCCAATGCTAACTATGGCTACACCTTC. Translating gives CASSLANANYGYTF.

In its sample, this clonotype was seen a few times. This chain joins TRBV14 and TRBJ2-3, with D possibly matching TRBD2 (6 bases). Germline V gene lookup returns CDR1 SGHDN and CDR2 FVKESK. With 4 bases removed from V and 4 bases from J, the gap between germline ends came to 18 bases. The length of the CDR3 is 16 residues. In DNA, the CDR3 is TGTGCCAGCAGCCGGGGACTTACCCTGGGGGCAGATACGCAGTATTTT. It encodes CASSRGLTLGADTQYF.

This clonotype was observed many times. V usage is TRBV7-8 and J usage is TRBJ2-1; TRBD2 matches at 11 bases. CDR3 length: 16 amino acids. After removal of 4 bases from V and 2 bases from J, the junction contained 4 bases not matched to a gene. Germline CDR1 is SGHVS and CDR2 is FQNEAQ. The CDR3 DNA reads as TGTGCCAGCAGCTGGGGACTAGCGGACGCCTACAATGAGCAGTTCTTC. This translates into CASSWGLADAYNEQFF.

This clonotype was detected ten times or more. This chain joins TRBV18 and TRBJ1-5, with 9 nucleotides matching TRBD1. J was trimmed by 6 bases and V by 10 bases; bases with no gene match: 13. Germline V gene sequence: CDR1 KGHSH, CDR2 LQKENI. The CDR3 totals 15 residues. CDR3 loop: CATTDTGTGPQPQHF. In DNA, the CDR3 is TGTGCCACCACTGATACCGGGACAGGGCCTCAGCCCCAGCATTTT.

This clonotype was seen many times. The chain couples TRBV20-1 to TRBJ2-7, with TRBD1 identical over 8 bases. The germline V gene encodes CDR1 DFQATT and CDR2 SNEGSKA (reference sequence). V was pared by 3 bases and J by 3 bases, with 7 bases of the junction left unmatched. The CDR3 is 14 residues long. The DNA for the CDR3 is TGCAGTGCTAGTAAGTCAGGGGGCAACTACGAGCAGTACTTC. It yields the protein CSASKSGGNYEQYF.